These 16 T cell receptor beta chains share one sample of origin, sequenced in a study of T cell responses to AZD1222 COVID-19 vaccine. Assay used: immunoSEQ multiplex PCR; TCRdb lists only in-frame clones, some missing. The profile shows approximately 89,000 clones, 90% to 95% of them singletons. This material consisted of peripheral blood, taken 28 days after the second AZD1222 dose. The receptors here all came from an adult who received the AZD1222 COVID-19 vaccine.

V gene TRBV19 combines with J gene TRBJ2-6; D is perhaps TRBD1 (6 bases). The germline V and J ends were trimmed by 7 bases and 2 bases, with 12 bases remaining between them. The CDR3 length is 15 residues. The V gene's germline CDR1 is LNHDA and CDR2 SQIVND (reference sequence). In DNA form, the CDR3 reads TGTGCCAGTAACGGGGCAGGGGCTGGGGCCAACGTCCTGACTTTC. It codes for CASNGAGAGANVLTF.

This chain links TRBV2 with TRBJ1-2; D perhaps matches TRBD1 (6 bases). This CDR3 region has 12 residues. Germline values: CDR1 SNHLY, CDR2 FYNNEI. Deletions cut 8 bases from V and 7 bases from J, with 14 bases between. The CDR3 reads CASDRGDSGYTF. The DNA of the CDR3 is TGTGCCAGCGATAGGGGGGATAGTGGCTACACCTTC.

CDR3 in amino acids: CASSVGLSGNTIYF. The CDR3 DNA reads as TGTGCCAGCAGCGTAGGCCTCTCTGGAAACACCATATATTTT. The V gene is TRBV9, the J gene TRBJ1-3; unclear D gene. With 0 bases removed from V and 0 bases from J, the gap between germline ends came to 4 bases. The CDR3 spans 14 residues. Germline lookup yields CDR1 SGDLS and CDR2 YYNGEE.

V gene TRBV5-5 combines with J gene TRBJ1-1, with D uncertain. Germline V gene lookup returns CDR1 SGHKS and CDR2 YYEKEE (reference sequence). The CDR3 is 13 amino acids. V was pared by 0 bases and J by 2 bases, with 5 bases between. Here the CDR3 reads CASSLASNTEAFF. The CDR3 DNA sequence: TGTGCCAGCAGCTTGGCCAGTAACACTGAAGCTTTCTTT.

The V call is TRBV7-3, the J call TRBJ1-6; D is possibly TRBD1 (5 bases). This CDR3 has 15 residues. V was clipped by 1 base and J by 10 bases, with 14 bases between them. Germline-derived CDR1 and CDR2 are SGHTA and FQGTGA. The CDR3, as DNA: TGTGCCAGCAGCTTAATGGGGGATTTGGGATCACCCCTCCACTTT. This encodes CASSLMGDLGSPLHF.

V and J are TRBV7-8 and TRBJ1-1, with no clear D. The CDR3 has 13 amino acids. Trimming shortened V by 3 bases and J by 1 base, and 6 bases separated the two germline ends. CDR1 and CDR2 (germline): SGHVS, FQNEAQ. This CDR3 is CASSFTRNTEAFF. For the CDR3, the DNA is TGTGCCAGCAGCTTTACTAGGAACACTGAAGCTTTCTTT.

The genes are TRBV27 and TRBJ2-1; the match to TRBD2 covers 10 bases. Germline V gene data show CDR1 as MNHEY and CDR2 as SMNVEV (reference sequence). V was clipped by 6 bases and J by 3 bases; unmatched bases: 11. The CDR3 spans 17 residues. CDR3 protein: CASSPTSLAGHYNEQFF. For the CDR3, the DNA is TGTGCCAGCAGCCCAACCTCACTAGCGGGACACTACAATGAGCAGTTCTTC.

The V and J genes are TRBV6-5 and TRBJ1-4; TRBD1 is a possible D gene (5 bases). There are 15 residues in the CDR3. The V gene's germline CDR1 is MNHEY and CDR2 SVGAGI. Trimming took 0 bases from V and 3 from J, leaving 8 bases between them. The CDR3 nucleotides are TGTGCCAGCAGTTACTCCAGGGCGGCTAATGAAAAACTGTTTTTT. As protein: CASSYSRAANEKLFF.

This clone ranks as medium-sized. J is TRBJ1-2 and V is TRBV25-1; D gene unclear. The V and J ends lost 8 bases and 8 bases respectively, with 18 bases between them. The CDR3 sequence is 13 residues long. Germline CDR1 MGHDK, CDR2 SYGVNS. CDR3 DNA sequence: TGTGCCAGCGGAGAGGACTCGTCGAAGGGCTACACCTTC. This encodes CASGEDSSKGYTF.

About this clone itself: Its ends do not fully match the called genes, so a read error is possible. The CDR3 DNA sequence: TGTGCCAGCAGCTTAAGCGGGATAAGCATAGATACGCAGTATTTT. Translation: CASSLSGISIDTQYF. The chain employs TRBV7-9 and TRBJ2-3, with 7 nucleotides matching TRBD2. The CDR3 sequence is 15 residues long. Germline V lookup: CDR1 SEHNR, CDR2 FQNEAQ (reference sequence).

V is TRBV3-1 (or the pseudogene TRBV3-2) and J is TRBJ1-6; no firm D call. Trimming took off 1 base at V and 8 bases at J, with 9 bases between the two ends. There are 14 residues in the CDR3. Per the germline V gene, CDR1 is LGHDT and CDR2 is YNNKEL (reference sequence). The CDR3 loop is CASSQVYSYSPLHF. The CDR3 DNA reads TGTGCCAGCAGCCAAGTGTACTCATATTCACCCCTCCACTTT.

The CDR3 bases are TGTGCCAGCGAAGGAGGGGGTACTAGCAATCAGCCCCAGCATTTT. Translated: CASEGGGTSNQPQHF. This chain joins TRBV28 and TRBJ1-5, with D possibly matching TRBD1 (6 bases). Trimming removed 8 bases from V and 0 bases from J, with 14 bases in between. Germline CDR1 is MDHEN and CDR2 is SYDVKM. CDR3 length equals 15 residues.

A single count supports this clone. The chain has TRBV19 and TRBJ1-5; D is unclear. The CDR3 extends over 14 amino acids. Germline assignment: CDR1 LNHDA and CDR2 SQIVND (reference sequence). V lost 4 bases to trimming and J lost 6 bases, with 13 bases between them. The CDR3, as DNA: TGTGCCAGTAGTAAAGGACGGCAAGGTCAGCCCCAGCATTTT. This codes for CASSKGRQGQPQHF. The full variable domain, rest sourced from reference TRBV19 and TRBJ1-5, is DGGITQSPKYLFRKEGQNVTLSCEQNLNHDAMYWYRQDPGQGLRLIYYSQIVNDFQKGDIAEGYSVSREKKESFPLTVTSAQKNPTAFYLCASSKGRQGQPQHFGDGTRLSIL.

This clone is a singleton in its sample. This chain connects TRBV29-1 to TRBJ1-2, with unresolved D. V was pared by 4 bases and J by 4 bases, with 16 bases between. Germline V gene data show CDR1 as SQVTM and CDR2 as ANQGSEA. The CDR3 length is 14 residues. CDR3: CSVGARAGPYGYTF. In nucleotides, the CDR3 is TGCAGCGTTGGGGCCCGGGCGGGCCCCTATGGCTACACCTTC. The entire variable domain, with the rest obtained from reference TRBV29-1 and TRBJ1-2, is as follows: SAVISQKPSRDICQRGTSLTIQCQVDSQVTMMFWYRQQPGQSLTLIATANQGSEATYESGFVIDKFPISRPNLTFSTLTVSNMSPEDSSIYLCSVGARAGPYGYTFGSGTRLTVV.

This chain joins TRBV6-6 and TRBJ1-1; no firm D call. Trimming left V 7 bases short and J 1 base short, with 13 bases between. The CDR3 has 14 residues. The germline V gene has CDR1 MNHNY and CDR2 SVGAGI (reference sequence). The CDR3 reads CASNKDGQNTEAFF. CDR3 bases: TGTGCCAGCAACAAAGACGGCCAGAACACTGAAGCTTTCTTT.

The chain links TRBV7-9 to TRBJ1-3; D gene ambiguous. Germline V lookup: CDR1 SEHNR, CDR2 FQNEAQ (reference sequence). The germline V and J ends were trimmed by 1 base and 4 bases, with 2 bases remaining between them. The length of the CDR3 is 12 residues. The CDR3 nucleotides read TGTGCCAGCAGCTTAGTAGGAAACACCATATATTTT. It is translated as CASSLVGNTIYF.